This TCR beta chain was sequenced during a study of blood T cell repertoires in COVID-19 (dated by TCRdb to 2018 to 2020). Regarding the research as a whole: Samples covering the acute and convalescent phases of COVID-19 were provided by collaborators in the United States, Italy and Spain. The prospective study material was composed of cDNA or gDNA derived from T cells, B-cell-depleted T cells, or PBMCs. The dataset comprised deeply sampled blood TCRbeta repertoires from subjects exposed to, actively infected with, or recovered from COVID-19. The repertoires were released in a freely available public database meant as a resource for research on the immune response to SARS-CoV-2. The samples were drawn from the first 160 participants of the ongoing ImmuneRACE study and from under 1,500 subjects provided by 6 global collaborators. Nearly every sample came with metadata listing a de-identified subject ID, COVID-19 status, age in years and sex. Where available, HLA class I and class II types were obtained from metadata supplied by the sample provider rather than from assay-based typing. Study-level results and caveats: How much clinical and demographic metadata was included differed by source and by participant, and the metadata was provided uncurated.

Each collaborating institution followed its own protocols to collect whole blood in K2EDTA tubes. For TCRbeta analysis, collaborator samples were shipped as frozen whole blood, as isolated PBMCs, or as DNA extracted from either sample type. The junction shows trimming of 0 bases on V and 4 bases on J, plus 7 bases between the germline ends. CDR1 and CDR2 (MGHRA, YSYEKL) derive from the germline V gene. The CDR3 spans 14 residues, from the cysteine through the phenylalanine. The only DNA kept is the CDR3, 42 bases in frame from the first base. The table lists this clone with a few counts. Its antigen has not been determined. No base quality values were provided; no much bigger clone lies one nucleotide off. TCRbeta CDR3 regions were amplified from genomic DNA by means of the immunoSEQ Assay, a bias-controlled multiplex PCR. Concerning the study's data processing: Nucleated cell counts per sample were estimated from amplification of reference gene primers within the assay. To quantify the absolute abundance of each unique TCRbeta CDR3 rearrangement, sequence reads were collapsed and filtered. For each sample, productive Simpson clonality was calculated as the square root of Simpson's diversity index across productive rearrangements. Here the immuneACCESS table is served through TCRdb, limited to in-frame sequences with V and J called. Missing clones are a known gap in these copies; in checked studies unresolved V genes cover under half, and the rest lacks a known reason. V and J calls and clone size are copied from that table; D and trimming were computed from the DNA. Counted in this sample were thousands of clones; roughly nine tenths of them appeared once. The ten largest clones take up roughly 18% of the sample.

The TCR sequence derives from a human donor in a cohort sampled during active COVID-19. Material: peripheral blood. The chain was built from TRBV4-1 and TRBJ2-1, with no confident D gene call. The CDR3 corresponds to CASSQDQEYNEQFF. The sequenced DNA is TGCGCCAGCAGCCAAGATCAAGAGTACAATGAGCAGTTCTTC.